The present T cell receptor (beta chain) was sequenced within a study of shared clonotypes between healthy human individuals (dated by TCRdb to the early 2020s). Background for the entire study: Three men and two women, aged 18 to 49 years, made up the cohort. Different laboratories and diverse techniques were used to prepare libraries and sequence TCR repertoires, to increase sequencing depth and limit assay-specific biases. For each donor, three plates each were used for CD4 naive and CD4 memory, two plates were used for CD8 naive, and one plate was used for CD8 memory. Between about 0.85 and 10 billion PBMCs per donor were obtained by leukapheresis. Blood TCR repertoires of 5 or 6 healthy adults were deeply sequenced to estimate repertoire size and the extent of clonotype sharing between individuals.

Using the deep immunoSEQ assay, multiplex PCR amplified TCR CDR3 regions from genomic DNA. Genomic DNA extracted from each cell subset was distributed evenly over all wells of several immunoSEQ 96-well plates, and each plate served as one replicate. For sorted subsets, each replicate PCR was loaded with 200 ng genomic DNA, equivalent to approximately 27,000 T cell genomes. The purified libraries were quantified using a Qubit 3.0 fluorometer, sized with a Bioanalyzer 2100, and then quantified again using the KAPA Library Quantification kit. Every immunoSEQ 96-well plate was sequenced on a dedicated single-read 150-cycle Illumina NextSeq 550 flow cell. The study's own analysis went as follows. Because the immunoSEQ output held only junctional sequences and lacked quality scores, the filtering could not match the filtering applied to full-length reads. Sequences were annotated with PyIR, a Python wrapper for IgBLAST v1.9, and V/J genes and CDR3 were assigned using IMGT germline references. Any read was removed if the V/J assignment was weak (E-value above 1e-6), the CDR3 was missing, or the read contained stop codons, out-of-frame junctions, or ambiguous translated residues. V3J clonotypes were defined as sequences sharing an identical inferred V gene, J gene, and CDR3 amino acid sequence. To compute the percentage overlap between repertoires, the number of shared unique clonotypes was divided by the size of the smaller repertoire. Three approaches were used to assess repertoire richness: RTK rarefaction, the Chao1 estimator, and Recon v2.1 estimates of unobserved clonotypes. Generation probabilities were computed with OLGA for all TCRbeta clonotypes obtained by the gDNA method from a handful of donors. The source is immuneACCESS, and TCRdb retained only in-frame sequences with V and J called. Part of the clones is not carried over; for the studies checked, unresolved V genes explain less than half of this, and the remainder is unexplained. V and J calls and clone size are those listed in that table; D and trimming were worked out from the DNA. This sample lists roughly 810,000 clones; just over 95% were detected once. The ten largest clones represent about 0.22% of the sample.

CD8 naive samples were obtained by positive selection for CCR7 among CD45RO-negative cells, yielding a CD45RA+CCR7+ population from which TemRA cells were excluded. Donors were healthy HIV-negative adults with no recently reported acute infections or vaccinations. Every donor was a Caucasian adult residing in Nashville, Tennessee, USA. Blood was obtained by leukapheresis, after which PBMCs were separated by Ficoll-Histopaque density gradient centrifugation and cryopreserved in liquid nitrogen vapor phase. Analytical flow cytometry was used to check the purity and quantity of each magnetically sorted T cell population. Each sorted fraction had its genomic DNA isolated and then quantified by UV absorbance on a Nanodrop 2000c. At the junction V is shortened by 4 bases and J by 3 bases, with 10 bases in between. Reading the germline V gene (reference sequence) gives CDR1 SGHNT and CDR2 YYREEE. The CDR3 runs 13 amino acids, cysteine and phenylalanine included. The retained sequence is limited to the CDR3, 39 bases, with the frame set at the first base.

Comment on this clone: Its recognized antigen is unknown. Base qualities are not at hand, and no much larger clone is one base apart.

Beyond this particular receptor, the publication reports: Rarefaction of sorted-subset datasets indicated incomplete sequencing despite the large sequencing depth. Only blood was sampled, and tissue TCR repertoires likely differ from those in blood. The small number of donors limited the genetic and exposure-history diversity represented. Pairwise subsampling indicated that sequencing depth was expected to affect the degree of clonotype sharing among donors. Compared with non-shared clonotypes, clonotypes shared by all four sorted-subset donors had higher generation probabilities. Naive subsets generally had larger estimated clonotype richness than memory subsets. Roughly 5.2% of naive CD4, 3% to 4% of naive CD8, approximately 2% of memory CD4, and approximately 0.39% of memory CD8 clonotypes were shared across several donors.

This receptor was identified in a man between 25 and 39 years old in good health. The V and J genes are TRBV5-4 and TRBJ1-1; no D segment can be confidently identified. Material: naive CD8+ T cells sorted from blood. This sample's cell subset or site label indicates: CD45RA+CCR7+. The CDR3 in this case is CASSPGSHTEAFF. DNA sequence: TGTGCCAGCAGCCCCGGTTCGCACACTGAAGCTTTCTTT.